This TCR beta chain was recovered during a study of T cell repertoires in cytomegalovirus infection. Background on the study: Indications came from public TCR beta signatures; they pointed to CMV infection and to a matching HLA type.

TCRdb reprocessed the reads via MiXCR and lists one record per CDR3 protein. The sample contains about 230,000 distinct CDR3 sequences, 22% of which appear only once. This clonotype was counted between two and nine times. Antigen: not known. Whole-study findings and limits: HLA-C-restricted CMV-specific TCR beta clonotypes were dominant in the ex vivo response. Summed frequency of shared TCR beta families picked out CMV carriers who also had the relevant HLA.

The junction had 5 bases not matched to a gene; V was cut back by 0 bases and J by 4 bases. CDR1 is DFQATT and CDR2 is SNEGSKA in the germline V gene (reference sequence). The CDR3 is 15 residues long. The sequence was obtained from a human donor in good health (CMV status not recorded). Some clones in this sample may be carry-over from other donors' samples. The source material was CD8+ T cells from PBMCs. This chain uses TRBV20-1 with TRBJ2-1, with 8 nucleotides matching TRBD2. The CDR3 reads CSARDRLAPYNEQFF. In DNA, the CDR3 is TGCAGTGCTAGAGATAGACTAGCGCCATACAATGAGCAGTTCTTC.